Following are 16 T cell receptor beta chains from one sample sequenced in a study of shared clonotypes between healthy human individuals. CD45RO negativity and positive selection for CCR7 defined naive CD8 cells, a population that excluded terminally differentiated effector memory CD45RA+ cells. Assay: immunoSEQ multiplex PCR; the TCRdb copy retains only in-frame clones and omits some. The data hold some 2,000,000 clones, with about 95% observed a single time. Source material: naive CD8+ T cells sorted from blood. The receptors originated from a man aged 18 to 30 in good health.

This clone was counted once. This rearrangement joins TRBV9 to TRBJ2-7; 7 nucleotides match TRBD2. Germline CDR1 reads SGDLS; CDR2 reads YYNGEE. V was pared by 4 bases and J by 3 bases, with 10 bases of the junction left unmatched. The length of the CDR3 is 15 residues. DNA for the CDR3: TGTGCCAGCAGCCCGGGGGGTGTCTTTGGCTACGAGCAGTACTTC. Residues: CASSPGGVFGYEQYF.

V is TRBV28 and J is TRBJ1-4, with no clear D. V dropped 6 bases and J dropped 0 bases, with 14 bases sitting between them. This CDR3 contains 16 residues. Germline loops: CDR1 MDHEN, CDR2 SYDVKM. The CDR3 loop reads CASRLEGDATNEKLFF. The CDR3 nucleotides are TGTGCCAGCAGGTTAGAAGGAGATGCAACTAATGAAAAACTGTTTTTT.

The chain joins TRBV11-3 to TRBJ1-5; TRBD1 might be the D (5 bases). Per germline, CDR1 SGHNT and CDR2 YENEEA. The CDR3 runs 12 residues. V lost 7 bases and J 5 bases, leaving 9 bases between the germline ends. CDR3: CASKGPYQPQHF. CDR3 sequence (DNA): TGTGCCAGCAAGGGGCCTTATCAGCCCCAGCATTTT.

This sequence joins TRBV27 and TRBJ2-2; the match to TRBD1 covers 7 bases. Germline-derived CDR1 and CDR2 are MNHEY and SMNVEV (reference sequence). J was trimmed by 3 bases and V by 5 bases; bases with no gene match: 6. The CDR3 is 15 residues long. As DNA, the CDR3 is TGTGCCAGCAGTCGAAGGGGGCTGGACACCGGGGAGCTGTTTTTT. Its translation: CASSRRGLDTGELFF.

V is TRBV10-1 and J is TRBJ1-5; possibly TRBD1 for D (5 bases). V gave up 5 bases and J gave up 6 bases, with 23 bases separating them. This CDR3 region has 17 residues. Germline CDR1 and CDR2: WNHNN and SYGVQD (reference sequence). The CDR3: CASSKFPGGVEVQPQHF. The CDR3 bases are TGCGCCAGCAGTAAATTCCCTGGGGGAGTGGAGGTTCAGCCCCAGCATTTT.

This chain uses TRBV15 with TRBJ2-7; TRBD1 agrees at 9 bases. The germline CDR1 and CDR2 sequences are LNHNV and YYDKDF (reference sequence). CDR3 size: 17 residues. V lost 0 bases to trimming and J lost 3 bases; unmatched junction nucleotides: 9. In DNA, the CDR3 is TGTGCCACCAGCAGAGATCTTCTGGACAGGGGAGTCTACGAGCAGTACTTC. As protein: CATSRDLLDRGVYEQYF.

This chain connects TRBV5-1 to TRBJ1-1; D is perhaps TRBD1 (6 bases). Germline V gene data show CDR1 as SGHRS and CDR2 as YFSETQ. Trimming cost V 2 bases and J 1 base, with 15 bases left between them. The CDR3 contains 16 residues. CDR3 coding DNA: TGCGCCAGCAGCTTTCCTTCGGCAGGGGCGAACACTGAAGCTTTCTTT. Translating gives CASSFPSAGANTEAFF.

The chain combines TRBV4-3 with TRBJ2-6; D gene ambiguous. The CDR3 is made up of 15 amino acids. Per the germline V gene, CDR1 is LGHNA and CDR2 is YSLEER. V was shortened by 4 bases and J by 2 bases, with 9 bases between the two germline ends. The CDR3 bases are TGCGCCAGCAGCCCGAACTGGGCTGGGGCCAACGTCCTGACTTTC. Its protein is CASSPNWAGANVLTF.

The CDR3: CASSPPGGSAGELFF. In DNA, the CDR3 is TGTGCCAGCTCACCACCGGGGGGGAGCGCCGGGGAGCTGTTTTTT. The rearrangement uses TRBV18 and TRBJ2-2, with 7 bases lining up with TRBD2. CDR3 length equals 15 residues. V lost 0 bases, J lost 6 bases, and 4 bases stayed unmatched. Germline CDR1 is KGHSH and CDR2 is LQKENI.

The chain recombines TRBV30 with TRBJ2-7, with a tentative D call TRBD2 (5 bases). The length of the CDR3 is 13 residues. The germline V gene has CDR1 GTSNPN and CDR2 SVGIG (reference sequence). Trimming removed 4 bases from V and 1 base from J, with 11 bases in between. The CDR3 loop is CAWMRENSYEQYF. DNA of the CDR3: TGTGCCTGGATGAGGGAGAATTCCTACGAGCAGTACTTC.

This clone was found a few times. At one boundary the junction diverges from the germline segment, which might be a read error. The J gene is TRBJ2-7, the V gene TRBV7-7; D might be TRBD2 (5 bases). The CDR3 runs to 13 residues. In germline, CDR1 is SSHAT, CDR2 FNYEAQ (reference sequence). CDR3 protein: CASSPGISYEQYF. CDR3 DNA: TGTGCTAGCAGCCCCGGGATTTCCTACGAGCAGTACTTC.

With regard to this clone: At one end, the junction sequence differs from germline, possibly due to a read error. The chain links TRBV7-7 to TRBJ2-5, with D unresolved. This CDR3 comprises 14 residues. Germline values: CDR1 SSHAT, CDR2 FNYEAQ (reference sequence). The chain's CDR3 is CASSLIGDQETQYF. CDR3 DNA: TGTGCTAGCAGCCTTATTGGGGACCAAGAGACCCAGTACTTC.

The chain links TRBV7-8 to TRBJ1-2; D is uncertain. The CDR3 is 17 amino acids. V was shortened by 5 bases and J by 8 bases, with 27 bases between the two germline ends. CDR1 and CDR2 (germline): SGHVS, FQNEAQ. CDR3 protein: CASSPYDLVTRINGYTF. CDR3 bases: TGTGCCAGCAGCCCGTATGATCTGGTTACCCGGATAAACGGCTACACCTTC.

The genes are TRBV7-6 and TRBJ2-5, with 9 bases that match TRBD1. After removal of 3 bases from V and 0 bases from J, the junction contained 8 bases not matched to a gene. Germline lookup yields CDR1 SGHVS and CDR2 FNYEAQ. CDR3 length: 17 amino acids. The CDR3 coding sequence is TGTGCCAGCAGCTTGGGGACAGGGCTCGGGTACCAAGAGACCCAGTACTTC. Protein: CASSLGTGLGYQETQYF.

J is TRBJ2-3 and V is TRBV30; D may be TRBD2 (6 bases). CDR3 length: 15 amino acids. V was pared by 0 bases and J by 2 bases, with 12 bases between. CDR1 GTSNPN and CDR2 SVGIG come from the germline V gene (reference sequence). CDR3 sequence reads: CAWSVGGANTDTQYF. CDR3 nucleotides: TGTGCCTGGAGTGTAGGCGGGGCAAACACAGATACGCAGTATTTT.

The chain combines TRBV27 with TRBJ2-7; D ambiguous. This CDR3 spans 12 amino acids. The ends were cut back, 3 bases at V and 5 bases at J, with 8 bases in the middle. Germline-derived CDR1 and CDR2 are MNHEY and SMNVEV (reference sequence). CDR3: CASSLSPDEQYF. CDR3 DNA: TGTGCCAGCAGTTTGTCCCCCGACGAGCAGTACTTC.